These 21 T cell receptor beta chains share one sample of origin, sequenced in a study of blood T cell repertoires in COVID-19. Some clones are missing from TCRdb's copy, which holds only in-frame ones; the method was immunoSEQ multiplex PCR. The sample contains approximately 100,000 clones, around 85% of which appear only once. Sequences were obtained from peripheral blood. These receptors all stem from a woman in her seventies with acute or convalescent COVID-19.

The chain recombines TRBV14 with TRBJ1-1; the D gene is possibly TRBD1 (5 bases). V lost 1 base and J 3 bases, leaving 9 bases between the germline ends. The CDR3 spans 14 residues. Germline CDR1 SGHDN, CDR2 FVKESK. The CDR3 region has the DNA TGTGCCAGCAGCCAAGCTAGGGGCCACACTGAAGCTTTCTTT. It encodes CASSQARGHTEAFF.

The chain combines TRBV6-5 with TRBJ1-5; 7 nucleotides line up with TRBD1. Losses at the gene ends were 4 bases for V and 6 bases for J; bases not matched to a gene: 6. The CDR3 runs 14 residues. CDR1 is MNHEY and CDR2 is SVGAGI in the germline V gene. As DNA, the CDR3 is TGTGCCAGCAGTTCCGACAGGGTGGGTCAGCCCCAGCATTTT. It is translated as CASSSDRVGQPQHF.

This chain uses TRBV3-1 (or the pseudogene TRBV3-2) with TRBJ2-3, with 14 bases identical to TRBD2. From germline, CDR1 is LGHDT and CDR2 YNNKEL (reference sequence). This CDR3 comprises 15 residues. V lost 4 bases, J lost 10 bases, and 7 bases stayed unmatched. Written as DNA, the CDR3 is TGTGCCAGCAGCCCTGCCGGACTAGCGGGAGGCCCGCAGTATTTT. Its protein product is CASSPAGLAGGPQYF.

CDR3 in DNA: TGTGCCACCAGCAGAGATGCGTTTGCGGGGACAGGTTACAATGAGCAGTTCTTC. Translated, it gives CATSRDAFAGTGYNEQFF. The genes are TRBV15 and TRBJ2-1; 8 bases fit TRBD1. Trimming at V came to 0 bases and at J to 4 bases, leaving 11 bases not matched to a gene. Germline V gene lookup returns CDR1 LNHNV and CDR2 YYDKDF (reference sequence). The CDR3 extends over 18 amino acids.

This clone appeared a few times. The chain is built from TRBV3-1 (or the pseudogene TRBV3-2) and TRBJ1-4; D is undetermined. V was clipped by 4 bases and J by 5 bases, with 5 bases between them. CDR3 size: 12 residues. Germline values: CDR1 LGHDT, CDR2 YNNKEL (reference sequence). CDR3 coding DNA: TGTGCCAGCAGCCCTCGGAATGAAAAACTGTTTTTT. It specifies CASSPRNEKLFF.

With regard to this clone: The germline gene is not matched at one end of the junction; a read error may be the cause. The chain employs TRBV5-5 and TRBJ2-2; perhaps D is TRBD1 or TRBD2 (6 bases each). The CDR3 runs to 15 residues. Per germline, CDR1 SGHKS and CDR2 YYEKEE (reference sequence). The CDR3 loop reads CASTLEGHETGELFF. CDR3 bases: TGTGCCAGCACCTTGGAGGGACACGAGACCGGGGAGCTGTTTTTT.

This clone showed up just once. The V call is TRBV6-5, the J call TRBJ2-5, with 7 bases matching TRBD2. Losses at the gene ends were 6 bases for V and 8 bases for J; bases not matched to a gene: 15. Germline CDR1 MNHEY, CDR2 SVGAGI. The CDR3 is 15 amino acids. CDR3 in amino acids: CASSGGRGGGYTQYF. CDR3 coding DNA: TGTGCCAGCAGCGGAGGACGGGGCGGGGGTTATACCCAGTACTTC.

The chain combines TRBV10-3 with TRBJ2-2; perhaps TRBD2 as D (6 bases). Germline V lookup: CDR1 ENHRY, CDR2 SYGVKD. This CDR3 has 15 amino acids. V shed 6 bases and J shed 0 bases, with 11 bases lying between them. CDR3 bases: TGTGCCATCAGGCCCGGGACTGCGAACACCGGGGAGCTGTTTTTT. Translation gives CAIRPGTANTGELFF.

This chain links TRBV5-1 with TRBJ1-3; no clear D. The CDR3 has 16 residues. Germline V lookup: CDR1 SGHRS, CDR2 YFSETQ. Trimming pared 5 bases from V and 5 bases from J, leaving 20 bases between. The CDR3 DNA reads as TGCGCCAGCAGTCTAGACGGAGTGTCTTTTAGAAACACCATATATTTT. This codes for CASSLDGVSFRNTIYF.

The chain joins TRBV6-2 or TRBV6-3 to TRBJ2-1; tentatively, D is TRBD1 (6 bases). The germline gives CDR1 MNHEY, CDR2 SVGEGT. The ends were cut back, 3 bases at V and 5 bases at J, with 14 bases in the middle. This CDR3 comprises 15 residues. The CDR3 sequence: CASSYLRTANNEQFF. The DNA of the CDR3 is TGTGCCAGCAGTTATTTGCGGACAGCCAACAATGAGCAGTTCTTC.

J is TRBJ1-4 and V is TRBV5-6, with D possibly TRBD1 on 5 matching bases. The CDR3 sequence is 14 residues long. V was cut by 4 bases and J by 8 bases, with 15 bases left in between. Germline V gives CDR1 SGHDT, CDR2 YYEEEE. This CDR3 is CASSVGGVSEKLFF. DNA of the CDR3: TGTGCCAGCAGCGTTGGGGGGGTGTCGGAAAAACTGTTTTTT.

The DNA of the CDR3 is TGTGCCAGCAGCCATAAGCAGGGGGCTGGAGATACGCAGTATTTT. Its translation: CASSHKQGAGDTQYF. This chain joins TRBV14 and TRBJ2-3; 8 bases fit TRBD1. Germline V gene lookup returns CDR1 SGHDN and CDR2 FVKESK. V trimming: 3 bases; J trimming: 5 bases; junction bases outside the gene matches: 7. The CDR3 spans 15 residues.

The chain is built from TRBV6-6 and TRBJ2-5; TRBD2 is a possible D gene (5 bases). V lost 0 bases to trimming and J lost 7 bases, with 15 bases between them. The CDR3 totals 15 residues. Germline V lookup: CDR1 MNHNY, CDR2 SVGAGI (reference sequence). DNA for the CDR3: TGTGCCAGCAGTTACTCGATTGCCAACGGAGGGACCCAGTACTTC. Residues: CASSYSIANGGTQYF.

The CDR3 bases are TGTGCCAGCAGCCCCCGAGGGAGGGATTTGAGGGATACGCAGTATTTT. Amino acid sequence: CASSPRGRDLRDTQYF. V and J are TRBV3-1 (or the pseudogene TRBV3-2) and TRBJ2-3; 7 bases match TRBD2. The CDR3 totals 16 residues. In germline, CDR1 is LGHDT, CDR2 YNNKEL (reference sequence). Losses at the gene ends were 4 bases for V and 6 bases for J; bases not matched to a gene: 13.

The V call is TRBV10-3, the J call TRBJ2-7; D is possibly TRBD1 (5 bases). CDR1 is ENHRY and CDR2 is SYGVKD in the germline V gene. This CDR3 comprises 12 residues. Trimming cost V 4 bases and J 3 bases, with 7 bases left between them. The CDR3 DNA sequence: TGTGCCATCAGTGCCCAGGGCTACGAGCAGTACGTC. It specifies CAISAQGYEQYV.

The J gene is TRBJ2-5, the V gene TRBV5-6; TRBD2 agrees at 8 bases. The germline CDR1 and CDR2 sequences are SGHDT and YYEEEE. The CDR3 runs 14 residues. Unmatched junction bases numbered 7, after V lost 0 bases and J lost 9 bases. CDR3 loop: CASSLGLAREAQYF. The CDR3 region has the DNA TGTGCCAGCAGCTTGGGACTAGCGAGGGAGGCCCAGTACTTC. The variable domain in full, with the rest retrieved from reference TRBV5-6 and TRBJ2-5, is DAGVTQSPTHLIKTRGQQVTLRCSPKSGHDTVSWYQQALGQGPQFIFQYYEEEERQRGNFPDRFSGHQFPNYSSELNVNALLLGDSALYLCASSLGLAREAQYFGPGTRLLVL.

This clone was seen just once. The V and J genes are TRBV5-1 and TRBJ2-3, with D perhaps matching TRBD1 (7 bases). V was shortened by 4 bases and J by 2 bases, with 20 bases between the two germline ends. The CDR3 spans 17 residues. The germline gives CDR1 SGHRS, CDR2 YFSETQ. The CDR3 loop reads CASSPGVPGQYTDTQYF. The CDR3 coding sequence is TGCGCCAGCAGCCCGGGGGTTCCGGGACAGTACACAGATACGCAGTATTTT.

The chain links TRBV7-8 to TRBJ1-5, with no clear D. Germline V gene data show CDR1 as SGHVS and CDR2 as FQNEAQ. V gave up 0 bases and J gave up 4 bases, with 13 bases separating them. The CDR3 runs 16 residues. CDR3 DNA: TGTGCCAGCAGCTTAGCGCCGGGGAAGGCTAATCAGCCCCAGCATTTT. It translates to CASSLAPGKANQPQHF. The full variable domain, its missing parts supplied by reference TRBV7-8 and TRBJ1-5, is GAGVSQSPRYKVAKRGQDVALRCDPISGHVSLFWYQQALGQGPEFLTYFQNEAQLDKSGLPSDRFFAERPEGSVSTLKIQRTQQEDSAVYLCASSLAPGKANQPQHFGDGTRLSIL.

The chain joins TRBV5-6 to TRBJ1-2; no clear D. V was shortened by 1 base and J by 2 bases, with 12 bases between the two germline ends. CDR3 size: 15 residues. CDR1 is SGHDT and CDR2 is YYEEEE in the germline V gene. For the CDR3, the DNA is TGTGCCAGCAGCTTGTTGGCACCGCTCAACTATGGCTACACCTTC. Amino acids: CASSLLAPLNYGYTF.

Only one count was recorded for this clone. The chain has TRBV3-1 (or the pseudogene TRBV3-2) and TRBJ2-5; TRBD2 aligns across 9 bases. V lost 4 bases and J lost 5; bases outside the gene matches: 8. This CDR3 region has 15 residues. Germline assignment: CDR1 LGHDT and CDR2 YNNKEL (reference sequence). CDR3 protein: CASSLAGAILETQYF. The CDR3 bases are TGTGCCAGCAGCCTAGCGGGAGCGATTTTGGAGACCCAGTACTTC.

The rearrangement joins TRBV6-1 to TRBJ1-4, with 7 bases lining up with TRBD1. This CDR3 is 13 amino acids long. Per germline, CDR1 MNHNS and CDR2 SASEGT. Losses at the gene ends were 2 bases for V and 10 bases for J; bases not matched to a gene: 4. The CDR3 DNA reads TGTGCCAGCAGTGAATACCAGGGGGGAAAACTGTTTTTT. This encodes CASSEYQGGKLFF.